This T cell receptor beta chain was profiled in a study of blood T cell repertoires in COVID-19. The wider study: PBMCs, B-cell-depleted T cells, or T cells were the source of the cDNA or gDNA that made up the material.

The CDR3 totals 14 residues. With 5 bases clipped from V and 7 bases from J, the junction kept 6 bases outside the gene matches. From germline, CDR1 is GTSNPN and CDR2 SVGIG (reference sequence). As processed by the authors: Estimation of nucleated cell counts was performed using reference gene primer amplification. Libraries were prepared by immunoSEQ multiplex PCR; TCRdb keeps only in-frame clonotypes and omits some of them. D and trimming come from the DNA, and the V and J calls and clone size come from that table. The sample has 150,000 to 170,000 clones; over 75% are singletons. Specimen: peripheral blood. The sequence was collected from a man aged 55 to 70 with COVID-19, enrolled during active disease. The chain combines TRBV30 with TRBJ1-6; the match to TRBD1 covers 9 bases. The CDR3 spells CAWDPGTGNSPLHF. The CDR3 nucleotides read TGTGCCTGGGATCCCGGGACAGGGAATTCACCCCTCCACTTT.